The 14 T cell receptor beta chains given below trace back to one sample, sequenced in a study of blood T cells in healthy people across ages. The authors ran a second PCR of about 6 to 11 cycles using a sample-barcoded 5' primer and a J-beta primer mix. One entry per CDR3 protein, called by TCRdb with MiXCR from the 5' RACE reads. The sample shows approximately 900,000 distinct CDR3 sequences, almost 30% of them seen only once. These data are also associated with another study on T cells of mothers and their children.

Sequenced sample: blood. Receptors were obtained from a woman aged 40 to 49 in good health.

This clonotype was counted many times. The chain links TRBV29-1 to TRBJ2-7; 7 nucleotides agree with TRBD1. This CDR3 comprises 12 residues. V trimming: 7 bases; J trimming: 3 bases; junction bases outside the gene matches: 6. Germline V gene lookup returns CDR1 SQVTM and CDR2 ANQGSEA. The CDR3, as DNA: TGCAGCGCTGGGGACAGCCACTACGAGCAGTACTTC. Its protein product is CSAGDSHYEQYF.

The table lists this clonotype with many counts. This chain joins TRBV7-2 and TRBJ2-7, with TRBD1 matching 9 bases. The germline gives CDR1 SGHTA, CDR2 FQGNSA. V trimming: 6 bases; J trimming: 3 bases; junction bases outside the gene matches: 6. There are 14 residues in the CDR3. CDR3 loop: CASRLGQGIYEQYF. In DNA, the CDR3 is TGTGCCAGCAGACTGGGACAGGGAATCTACGAGCAGTACTTC.

On this clonotype itself: Possible read error: a much larger clone is one base away. V and J are TRBV7-2 and TRBJ2-7; 10 nucleotides line up with TRBD1. This CDR3 region has 13 residues. Germline trimming cut 6 bases from V and 5 bases from J; bases unmatched to any gene: 4. CDR1 is SGHTA and CDR2 is FQGNSA in the germline V gene. CDR3 sequence: CASRGQGCNEQYF. The DNA of the CDR3 is TGTGCCAGCAGGGGACAGGGGTGTAACGAGCAGTACTTC.

This clonotype was counted only a few times. The V and J genes are TRBV30 and TRBJ2-1; D gene uncertain. This CDR3 contains 15 residues. Trimming pared 1 base from V and 0 bases from J, leaving 10 bases between. Germline V gene lookup returns CDR1 GTSNPN and CDR2 SVGIG (reference sequence). The DNA for the CDR3 is TGTGCCTGGAGTGAAGGAACGAGCTCCTACAATGAGCAGTTCTTC. Its translation: CAWSEGTSSYNEQFF.

This clonotype was observed many times. This rearrangement joins TRBV10-3 to TRBJ2-7, with 9 bases identical to TRBD1. V lost 0 bases to trimming and J lost 6 bases; unmatched junction nucleotides: 3. Germline V gene sequence: CDR1 ENHRY, CDR2 SYGVKD. The length of the CDR3 is 14 residues. The CDR3 region is CAISESKTGGEQYF. The CDR3 region has the DNA TGTGCCATCAGTGAGTCGAAGACAGGGGGCGAGCAGTACTTC.

In this sample, this clonotype turned up many times. The rearrangement uses TRBV7-2 and TRBJ2-1, with D unresolved. This CDR3 has 15 amino acids. Germline-derived CDR1 and CDR2 are SGHTA and FQGNSA. The V end was cut by 1 base, the J end by 6 bases, with 13 bases between. The CDR3 DNA is TGTGCCAGCAGCTTAGAGGGCACCCAAGGCAATGAGCAGTTCTTC. It translates to CASSLEGTQGNEQFF. Looking up the rest from reference TRBV7-2 and TRBJ2-1 gives the full variable domain: GAGVSQSPSNKVTEKGKDVELRCDPISGHTALYWYRQSLGQGLEFLIYFQGNSAPDKSGLPSDRFSAERTGGSVSTLTIQRTQQEDSAVYLCASSLEGTQGNEQFFGPGTRLTVL.

This clonotype came up many times. The chain employs TRBV18 and TRBJ2-3, with D uncertain. The V end was cut by 2 bases, the J end by 2 bases, with 5 bases between. The germline V gene encodes CDR1 KGHSH and CDR2 LQKENI. This CDR3 region has 13 residues. The CDR3 DNA reads as TGTGCCAGCTCACCAGGGTTCACAGATACGCAGTATTTT. This translates into CASSPGFTDTQYF.

The chain is built from TRBV14 and TRBJ1-2; D unclear. CDR1 SGHDN and CDR2 FVKESK come from the germline V gene. The CDR3 extends over 15 amino acids. V was trimmed by 4 bases and J by 4 bases, leaving 16 bases between them. CDR3 DNA sequence: TGTGCCAGCAGCCCCACCGTGGGCGGGGTCTATGGCTACACCTTC. Amino acids: CASSPTVGGVYGYTF.

The chain uses TRBV11-1 and TRBJ2-2, with a possible D match to TRBD2 (5 bases). This CDR3 has 15 residues. Germline lookup yields CDR1 SGHAT and CDR2 FQDESV (reference sequence). V lost 1 base, J lost 3 bases, and 9 bases lay in between. The DNA of the CDR3 is TGTGCCAGCAGCTTAGAATACGGGGACACCGGGGAGCTGTTTTTT. Protein: CASSLEYGDTGELFF.

This clonotype has more than one count but fewer than ten. This chain connects TRBV6-6 to TRBJ1-3, with D tentatively TRBD1 (5 bases). Germline CDR1 and CDR2: MNHNY and SVGAGI (reference sequence). CDR3 length: 14 amino acids. Trimming stripped 5 bases from V and 2 bases from J, with 10 bases between. Written as DNA, the CDR3 is TGTGCCAGCAGTCCCCAACAGGCTGGAAACACCATATATTTT. Protein: CASSPQQAGNTIYF.

V usage is TRBV20-1 and J usage is TRBJ2-6; D gene unclear. CDR3 length equals 15 residues. Germline assignment: CDR1 DFQATT and CDR2 SNEGSKA (reference sequence). Trimming shortened V by 6 bases and J by 0 bases, and 12 bases separated the two germline ends. The CDR3 is CSASDFDSGANVLTF. The CDR3 coding sequence is TGCAGTGCCTCAGACTTTGACTCTGGGGCCAACGTCCTGACTTTC.

This clonotype was seen only a few times. The rearrangement links TRBV25-1 to TRBJ2-1; weak D call: TRBD2 (6 bases). This CDR3 has 14 amino acids. The germline V and J ends were trimmed by 5 bases and 8 bases, with 16 bases remaining between them. From germline, CDR1 is MGHDK and CDR2 SYGVNS. The CDR3 sequence: CASSKAGSGDEQFF. CDR3 nucleotide sequence: TGTGCCAGCAGTAAGGCGGGTTCGGGGGATGAGCAGTTCTTC.

The chain employs TRBV20-1 and TRBJ2-7; D ambiguous. From germline, CDR1 is DFQATT and CDR2 SNEGSKA (reference sequence). The CDR3 spans 13 residues. Trimming took 1 base from V and 6 from J, leaving 13 bases between them. CDR3 DNA: TGCAGTGCTAGAGCCGCCGCGAACTGCGAGCAGTACTTC. Encoded protein: CSARAAANCEQYF.

The gene calls are TRBV6-1 and TRBJ2-5; 9 bases fit TRBD2. CDR1 and CDR2 from the germline V gene are MNHNS and SASEGT. The CDR3 covers 16 residues. J lost 1 base, V lost 2 bases, and 5 bases had no gene match. The CDR3 here is CASSELSGGFQETQYF. CDR3 in DNA: TGTGCCAGCAGTGAACTAAGCGGGGGGTTCCAAGAGACCCAGTACTTC.